A selection of T cell receptor beta chains follows, all from one sample in a study of blood T cell repertoires in COVID-19. Generated by immunoSEQ multiplex PCR, the TCRdb table keeps only in-frame clones and is missing some. Of about 190,000 clones listed, about 85% are singletons. Sequencing used peripheral blood. The receptors were sampled from a human donor in a cohort sampled during active COVID-19. Both conserved end residues are part of each CDR3. The D gene is left open where the match is weak.

D gene	V gene	CDR3 length	CDR3 protein
.	TRBV29-1	18	CSVEDPRASTHAPYEQYF
.	TRBV29-1	14	CSVGGNVWNTEAFF
.	TRBV3-1/TRBV3-2	14	CASSQEPENQPQHF
.	TRBV6-5	13	CASSFHDRTGYTF
.	TRBV25-1	14	CASSASGYNSPLHF
.	TRBV5-1	13	CASSYLSNTEAFF
.	TRBV7-9	12	CASSFRSPSKYF
.	TRBV2	13	CASTSWLDYEQYF
.	TRBV7-6	12	CASSALTGPQHF
.	TRBV28	13	CATTGWSLETQYF
TRBD2	TRBV27	14	CASSEREGPYEQYF
.	TRBV28	11	CASTSTVKAFF
TRBD1	TRBV19	15	CASSMGAGGYQPQHF
.	TRBV6-4	13	CASRHGNTGELFF
.	TRBV20-1	15	CSASLQGSSTDTQYF
.	TRBV7-9	16	CASSTRGGGGTGELFF
.	TRBV10-3	15	CAISELQGGTGELFF
TRBD2	TRBV2	15	CASRVVAGGFHEQFF
.	TRBV5-8	14	CASRPITGNYGYTF
TRBD2	TRBV19	14	CASRPGTSAYEQYF
TRBD1	TRBV2	14	CASSRQGAAYEQYF
.	TRBV28	13	CASSLPQVGGYTF
.	TRBV28	15	CASSLPGGSRETQYF
.	TRBV11-2	13	CASSLTGKTPLHF
.	TRBV15	15	CATSPFFSSYNEQFF
TRBD1	TRBV10-3	16	CAINPRQGLDTGELFF
TRBD1	TRBV7-9	15	CASSQGDRAADTQYF
.	TRBV7-8	15	CASSPGNSGANVLTF
.	TRBV27	13	CASSLRGSNIQYF
.	TRBV5-1	12	CASSLPSYGYTF
.	TRBV29-1	14	CSVETPPGMGGYTF
.	TRBV5-1	13	CASSFEGNTEAFF
.	TRBV12-3/TRBV12-4	13	CASSFLLNEKLFF
TRBD1	TRBV6-5	14	CASVLNRGAYEQYF
.	TRBV4-1	13	CASSQSRDTEAFF
.	TRBV19	14	CASSPFSGSTPQYF
.	TRBV28	11	CASAWNTEAFF
.	TRBV6-5	14	CASSLREDSTTQYF
TRBD1	TRBV3-1/TRBV3-2	14	CASFTTGGNYGYTF
TRBD2	TRBV7-9	16	CATSGLGLVTTGELFF
.	TRBV18	16	CASSQLVSSGANVLTF
.	TRBV12-3/TRBV12-4	11	CASRGGFSYTF
TRBD2	TRBV10-3	16	CAISDGGGGSTDTQYF
TRBD1	TRBV7-9	13	CASSRTGAFGYTF
.	TRBV3-1/TRBV3-2	13	CASSQEVTSPLHF
TRBD2	TRBV19	13	CASSARGGETQYF
.	TRBV3-1/TRBV3-2	15	CASSQVGGGDTEAFF
TRBD1	TRBV7-3	14	CASSQGAEKDIQYF
.	TRBV7-2	15	CASSYFSGYNSPLHF
TRBD1	TRBV9	16	CASSPPTGQATGELFF
.	TRBV29-1	12	CSVDRGGNTIYF
.	TRBV6-1	15	CASSEGGLPPDTQYF
.	TRBV18	14	CASSPQGRREKLFF